The T cell receptor (beta chain) under discussion was sequenced for a study of T cell repertoires in cytomegalovirus infection. Study-wide context: Based on public TCR beta signatures, there were indications of CMV infection and of a matching HLA type. Study outcomes and limitations: The cumulative frequency of public TCR beta families identified carriers of CMV plus the relevant HLA. CMV-specific TCR beta clonotypes restricted by HLA-C dominated the ex vivo response.

The table lists this clonotype with a few counts. As yet, its antigen is unknown. TCRdb re-called the reads with MiXCR, one entry per CDR3 protein. The data show fewer than 700,000 distinct CDR3 sequences, 20% to 25% seen once. CDR1 is SGDLS and CDR2 is YYNGEE in the germline V gene. V lost 4 bases and J lost 1, with 13 bases in between. There are 15 residues in the CDR3. The V and J genes are TRBV9 and TRBJ2-3; D possibly corresponds to TRBD2 (5 bases). This clonotype was sampled from a human donor in good health (CMV status not recorded). Some clones in this sample may be carry-over from other donors' samples. The sample comprised CD8+ T cells from PBMCs. The CDR3 nucleotides read TGTGCCAGCAGCCACCCCGGGCGGGGCACAGATACGCAGTATTTT. It codes for CASSHPGRGTDTQYF.